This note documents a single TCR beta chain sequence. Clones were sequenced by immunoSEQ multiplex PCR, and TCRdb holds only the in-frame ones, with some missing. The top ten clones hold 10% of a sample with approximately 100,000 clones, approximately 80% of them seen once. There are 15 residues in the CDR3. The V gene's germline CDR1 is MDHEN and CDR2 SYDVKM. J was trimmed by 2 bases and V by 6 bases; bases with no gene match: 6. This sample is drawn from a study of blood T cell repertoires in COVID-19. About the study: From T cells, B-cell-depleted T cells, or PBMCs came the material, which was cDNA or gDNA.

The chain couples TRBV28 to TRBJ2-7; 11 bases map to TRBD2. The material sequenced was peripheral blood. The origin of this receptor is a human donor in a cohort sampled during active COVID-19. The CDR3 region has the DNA TGTGCCAGCAGCGCCTTAGCGGGAGGGCCCTACGAGCAGTACTTC. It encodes CASSALAGGPYEQYF. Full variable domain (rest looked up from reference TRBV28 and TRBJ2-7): DVKVTQSSRYLVKRTGEKVFLECVQDMDHENMFWYRQDPGLGLRLIYFSYDVKMKEKGDIPEGYSVSREKKERFSLILESASTNQTSMYLCASSALAGGPYEQYFGPGTRLTVT.